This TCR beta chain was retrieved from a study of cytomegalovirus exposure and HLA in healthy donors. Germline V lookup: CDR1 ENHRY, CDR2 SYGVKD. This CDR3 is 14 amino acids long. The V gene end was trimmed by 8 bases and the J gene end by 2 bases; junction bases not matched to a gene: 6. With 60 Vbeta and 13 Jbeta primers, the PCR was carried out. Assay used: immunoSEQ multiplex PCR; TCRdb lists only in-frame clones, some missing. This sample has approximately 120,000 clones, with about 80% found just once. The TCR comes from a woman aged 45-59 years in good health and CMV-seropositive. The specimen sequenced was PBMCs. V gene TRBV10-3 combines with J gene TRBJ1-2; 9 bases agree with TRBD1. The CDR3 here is CAIGDREGNYGYTF. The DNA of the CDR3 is TGTGCCATCGGGGACAGGGAAGGGAACTATGGCTACACCTTC.